Each of the 19 T cell receptor beta chains below was sequenced from the same sample in a study of T cells in Graves' hyperthyroidism and ophthalmopathy. TCR beta CDR3 regions were amplified from RNA transcripts. Using the HTBI primer set, a first-round RT-PCR was run on the TCR CDR3. TCRdb reanalysed the multiplex PCR reads using MiXCR and keeps one entry per CDR3 protein. The sample has fewer than 450,000 distinct CDR3 sequences; 15% are singletons. The sequencing sample was made of blood. Source of these receptors: a woman aged 55 to 70 with Graves' ophthalmopathy.

As to this clonotype: A much larger clone differs from this one at a single base, so this may be a read error. The V call is TRBV7-6, the J call TRBJ2-1; TRBD2 matches at 8 bases. The length of the CDR3 is 19 residues. From germline, CDR1 is SGHVS and CDR2 FNYEAQ. The CDR3 DNA sequence: TGTGCCAGCAGCTTAGGGGGGACGGGCGGGAGGCTCTCCCACAATGAGCAGTTCTTC. Translation gives CASSLGGTGGRLSHNEQFF.

The rearrangement links TRBV29-1 to TRBJ2-3, with D unclear. CDR1 is SQVTM, CDR2 ANQGSEA, per germline. Trimming stripped 7 bases from V and 10 bases from J, with 18 bases between. The CDR3 is 12 residues long. CDR3 DNA: TGCAGCGGCACGGATCTTTCTGGGTCGCAGTATTTT. It is translated as CSGTDLSGSQYF.

This clonotype was detected ten times or more. The chain carries TRBV5-1 and TRBJ2-1, with 8 bases that match TRBD1. The germline CDR1 and CDR2 sequences are SGHRS and YFSETQ. The CDR3 consists of 14 residues. V gave up 0 bases and J gave up 4 bases; unmatched junction bases: 0. The CDR3 is CASSLGQGYNEQFF. The CDR3 DNA is TGCGCCAGCAGCTTGGGACAGGGGTACAATGAGCAGTTCTTC.

This clonotype was counted between two and nine times. In nucleotides, the CDR3 is TGCGCCAGCAGTGAGTCCGCAGGGGGTTCAGATACGCAGTATTTT. Translating it yields CASSESAGGSDTQYF. The chain uses TRBV10-1 and TRBJ2-3, with 7 bases that match TRBD1. The V and J ends lost 0 bases and 4 bases, in that order; junction bases with no gene match: 4. The germline V gene has CDR1 WNHNN and CDR2 SYGVQD (reference sequence). The CDR3 is 15 residues long.

This clonotype has a count of ten or more. The J gene is TRBJ2-5, the V gene TRBV13; D is possibly TRBD1 or TRBD2 (6 bases each). Germline V lookup: CDR1 PRHDT, CDR2 FYEKMQ (reference sequence). Deletions cut 5 bases from V and 4 bases from J, with 20 bases between. This CDR3 is built from 16 residues. The CDR3: CASSIKTGLGGETQYF. DNA for the CDR3: TGTGCCAGCAGCATTAAGACAGGACTGGGGGGAGAGACCCAGTACTTC.

This clonotype was seen only a few times. The CDR3: CASSQVGQKLTDTQYF. CDR3 DNA: TGCGCCAGCAGCCAGGTGGGACAGAAGCTCACAGATACGCAGTATTTT. The rearrangement uses TRBV4-1 and TRBJ2-3; TRBD1 aligns across 7 bases. V lost 3 bases to trimming and J lost 2 bases; unmatched junction nucleotides: 8. The CDR3 is 16 amino acids. The germline V gene encodes CDR1 MGHRA and CDR2 YSYEKL.

This clonotype appeared many times. The V gene is TRBV5-1, the J gene TRBJ2-2; D unclear. Germline V gene sequence: CDR1 SGHRS, CDR2 YFSETQ. V lost 5 bases to trimming and J lost 0 bases, with 14 bases between them. The CDR3 consists of 16 residues. The CDR3 DNA sequence: TGCGCCAGCAGGCCCGCAGGTCGCCCGAACACCGGGGAGCTGTTTTTT. This encodes CASRPAGRPNTGELFF. The complete variable domain, with remaining parts taken from reference TRBV5-1 and TRBJ2-2, reads KAGVTQTPRYLIKTRGQQVTLSCSPISGHRSVSWYQQTPGQGLQFLFEYFSETQRNKGNFPGRFSGRQFSNSRSEMNVSTLELGDSALYLCASRPAGRPNTGELFFGEGSRLTVL.

The V gene is TRBV5-1, the J gene TRBJ2-3; D is uncertain. The CDR3 contains 14 residues. Germline assignment: CDR1 SGHRS and CDR2 YFSETQ. V was shortened by 4 bases and J by 2 bases, with 11 bases between the two germline ends. The CDR3 protein is CASSPGGHTDTQYF. CDR3 nucleotide sequence: TGCGCCAGCAGCCCCGGTGGGCACACAGATACGCAGTATTTT.

In this sample, this clonotype turned up a few times. The CDR3 is CASSAADFGETQYF. In DNA form, the CDR3 reads TGTGCCAGCAGTGCAGCGGACTTTGGGGAGACCCAGTACTTC. The V and J genes are TRBV7-2 and TRBJ2-5, with D possibly TRBD2 on 5 matching bases. Germline CDR1 is SGHTA and CDR2 is FQGNSA. The V end was cut by 6 bases, the J end by 5 bases, with 16 bases between. The CDR3 loop spans 14 amino acids.

This clonotype has ten or more counts. The V call is TRBV6-5, the J call TRBJ2-7, with D tentatively TRBD1 or TRBD2 (5 bases each). Germline V gene sequence: CDR1 MNHEY, CDR2 SVGAGI. The CDR3 is made up of 13 amino acids. Trimming stripped 4 bases from V and 4 bases from J, with 11 bases between. The CDR3 bases are TGTGCCAGCAGTTCCGGGGCGCCTTACGAGCAGTACTTC. Its protein product is CASSSGAPYEQYF.

This clonotype came up many times. This chain links TRBV7-8 with TRBJ1-5; weak D call: TRBD1 (6 bases). CDR1 and CDR2 (germline): SGHVS, FQNEAQ. The length of the CDR3 is 16 residues. Trimming left V 0 bases short and J 6 bases short, with 15 bases between. The CDR3 loop reads CASSLAGPGVGQPQHF. CDR3 bases: TGTGCCAGCAGCTTAGCGGGGCCAGGGGTGGGTCAGCCCCAGCATTTT.

This clonotype has at least ten counts. This chain uses TRBV7-4 with TRBJ2-7, with D unresolved. The V end lost 1 base, the J end lost 2 bases, and 18 bases lay between the germline ends. This CDR3 has 17 residues. Germline-derived CDR1 and CDR2 are SGHVT and SQSDAQ. The CDR3 here is CASSLEARSGPAYEQYF. The CDR3 DNA is TGTGCCAGCAGCTTAGAGGCCCGCTCAGGCCCAGCCTACGAGCAGTACTTC. Full variable domain (outside the CDR3, taken from reference TRBV7-4 and TRBJ2-7): GAGVSQSPRYKVAKRGRDVALRCDSISGHVTLYWYRQTLGQGSEVLTYSQSDAQRDKSGRPSGRFSAERPERSVSTLKIQRTEQGDSAVYLCASSLEARSGPAYEQYFGPGTRLTVT.

This clonotype turned up a few times. The chain is built from TRBV20-1 and TRBJ2-7; 10 bases match TRBD2. Germline CDR1 reads DFQATT; CDR2 reads SNEGSKA (reference sequence). V shed 6 bases and J 5 bases; nucleotides not matched to a gene: 10. CDR3 length: 14 amino acids. In nucleotides, the CDR3 is TGCAGTGCCGGCGGCCTAGCGGGAGTGGACGAGCAGTACTTC. The encoded protein is CSAGGLAGVDEQYF.

This clonotype was recorded many times. The J gene is TRBJ2-1, the V gene TRBV28; D possibly corresponds to TRBD1 (6 bases). Per germline, CDR1 MDHEN and CDR2 SYDVKM. The V end was cut by 6 bases, the J end by 9 bases, with 12 bases between. The CDR3 consists of 12 residues. CDR3 DNA: TGTGCCAGCAGAACAGGGTTCAGTGAGCAGTTCTTC. Translated: CASRTGFSEQFF.

This clonotype was counted between two and nine times. This chain uses TRBV20-1 with TRBJ2-7, with 9 positions matching TRBD2. CDR1 DFQATT and CDR2 SNEGSKA come from the germline V gene (reference sequence). The CDR3 sequence is 15 residues long. V lost 0 bases to trimming and J lost 2 bases; unmatched junction nucleotides: 5. The DNA of the CDR3 is TGCAGTGCTAGAGATAACGGACTAGCGACCTACGAGCAGTACTTC. Translating gives CSARDNGLATYEQYF.

This clonotype was found a few times. The V call is TRBV19, the J call TRBJ2-3; the match to TRBD2 covers 9 bases. V gave up 5 bases and J gave up 3 bases; unmatched junction bases: 6. Per the germline V gene, CDR1 is LNHDA and CDR2 is SQIVND (reference sequence). The CDR3 loop spans 15 amino acids. This CDR3 is CASSLVAGATDTQYF. DNA of the CDR3: TGTGCCAGTAGTCTCGTAGCGGGAGCAACAGATACGCAGTATTTT.

Comments on this clonotype: With a much larger clone just one base away, this may be a read error. This sequence joins TRBV6-1 and TRBJ2-1, with 11 bases lining up with TRBD2. The CDR3 loop spans 14 amino acids. V was pared by 6 bases and J by 8 bases, with 6 bases of the junction left unmatched. Germline lookup yields CDR1 MNHNS and CDR2 SASEGT. CDR3 nucleotide sequence: TGTGCCAGCAGGCAGGATAGCGGGAGGGATGAGCAGTTCTTC. Protein: CASRQDSGRDEQFF.

The V and J genes are TRBV7-9 and TRBJ1-6; tentatively, D is TRBD1 (5 bases). Trimming removed 4 bases at V and 2 bases at J, with 12 bases between. The length of the CDR3 is 16 residues. Germline V lookup: CDR1 SEHNR, CDR2 FQNEAQ (reference sequence). CDR3 residues: CASSSLLGAYNSPLHF. The CDR3 DNA reads as TGTGCCAGCAGCTCCCTTCTAGGGGCCTATAATTCACCCCTCCACTTT.

V is TRBV7-9 and J is TRBJ2-4; D is ambiguous. Trimming shortened V by 6 bases and J by 0 bases, and 15 bases separated the two germline ends. This CDR3 comprises 16 residues. Germline V gene sequence: CDR1 SEHNR, CDR2 FQNEAQ (reference sequence). For the CDR3, the DNA is TGTGCCAGCAGTCCCGACTTTCCGGGAGCCAAAAACATTCAGTACTTC. Translated, it gives CASSPDFPGAKNIQYF.